Below are 7 T cell receptor beta chains sequenced from a single sample in a study of T cells in localized non-small cell lung cancer. Assay: immunoSEQ multiplex PCR; the TCRdb copy retains only in-frame clones and omits some. The sample has about 1,100 clones; around 40% are singletons. Sequenced material: normal lung tissue next to the tumor, taken before any cancer treatment. Receptors originate from a woman aged 35-70 years with stage II squamous cell lung carcinoma.

The chain links TRBV5-1 to TRBJ1-4; 8 bases agree with TRBD1. With V trimmed by 7 bases and J by 7 bases, 12 bases remained unmatched. Germline CDR1 is SGHRS and CDR2 is YFSETQ. This CDR3 is 15 amino acids long. CDR3 protein: CASGKDRGRGEKLFF. The CDR3 DNA sequence: TGCGCCAGCGGCAAAGACAGGGGAAGAGGTGAAAAACTGTTTTTT.

This clone has only a few counts. This rearrangement joins TRBV19 to TRBJ2-1, with 11 bases identical to TRBD2. After removal of 5 bases from V and 3 bases from J, the junction contained 3 bases not matched to a gene. Germline values: CDR1 LNHDA, CDR2 SQIVND (reference sequence). The CDR3 loop spans 15 amino acids. The CDR3 coding sequence is TGTGCCAGTAGTTTGACTAGCGGGGACTACAATGAGCAGTTCTTC. It codes for CASSLTSGDYNEQFF.

The gene calls are TRBV19 and TRBJ2-6; a possible D gene is TRBD2 (5 bases). Per germline, CDR1 LNHDA and CDR2 SQIVND (reference sequence). This CDR3 has 17 amino acids. Trimming removed 6 bases from V and 0 bases from J, with 15 bases in between. CDR3: CASREGRTRSGANVLTF. The DNA of the CDR3 is TGTGCCAGTAGAGAGGGCAGAACCCGCTCTGGGGCCAACGTCCTGACTTTC.

This clone was observed a handful of times. An end of the junction does not agree with germline; a read error may underlie this. The chain employs TRBV15 and TRBJ2-1; TRBD1 matches at 9 bases. This CDR3 is 16 amino acids long. Germline assignment: CDR1 LNHNV and CDR2 YYDKDF (reference sequence). CDR3 sequence: CATSREGQGPYNEQFF. DNA for the CDR3: TGTGCCACCAGCAGAGAGGGACAGGGTCCCTATAATGAGCAGTTCTTC.

The chain carries TRBV28 and TRBJ2-1; no reliable D call. V lost 6 bases and J lost 4, with 10 bases in between. This CDR3 has 13 amino acids. Germline V gives CDR1 MDHEN, CDR2 SYDVKM. The CDR3 spells CASRLAEYNEQFF. CDR3 bases: TGTGCCAGCAGGCTGGCTGAATACAATGAGCAGTTCTTC.

The chain combines TRBV28 with TRBJ1-5; TRBD1 matches at 10 bases. The CDR3 length is 17 residues. The trim removed 0 bases at V and 2 bases at J, leaving 4 bases unmatched. Germline-derived CDR1 and CDR2 are MDHEN and SYDVKM. CDR3 nucleotide sequence: TGTGCCAGCAGTTTATGGGGACAGGGGAGGGGCAATCAGCCCCAGCATTTT. Translation: CASSLWGQGRGNQPQHF.

There are a few counts of this clone. The chain has TRBV6-8 and TRBJ1-5, with D uncertain. The length of the CDR3 is 14 residues. The germline V and J ends were trimmed by 2 bases and 2 bases, with 7 bases remaining between them. Germline V CDR1 and CDR2: MNHGY, SAAAGT. CDR3 DNA: TGTGCCAGCAGTTACCGGAGGGGCAATCAGCCCCAGCATTTT. Encoded protein: CASSYRRGNQPQHF.